This TCR beta chain was profiled in a study of CD8+ T cells in alopecia areata. The CDR3 is made up of 15 amino acids. V lost 6 bases to trimming and J lost 3 bases; unmatched junction nucleotides: 8. Germline V gene data show CDR1 as MNHEY and CDR2 as SVGAGI. A single count supports this clone. This sample's treatment: oral pan-JAK inhibitor, 5-10 mg twice daily. RNA was extracted and reverse transcribed into cDNA as the sequencing template. TCRdb's table, derived via immunoSEQ multiplex PCR, lists solely in-frame clones and lacks some. Among approximately 280,000 clones, nearly 60% were seen once, and the ten largest hold over 1.5%.

The sample in question was CD4+ T cells sorted from blood, obtained at week 24, from a patient treated with tofacitinib. The chain couples TRBV6-5 to TRBJ2-7; 10 bases are a match to TRBD1. This TCR was recovered from a human donor with alopecia areata. The CDR3: CASSPTGTGVYEQYF. In DNA, the CDR3 is TGTGCCAGCAGCCCAACCGGGACAGGGGTCTACGAGCAGTACTTC.